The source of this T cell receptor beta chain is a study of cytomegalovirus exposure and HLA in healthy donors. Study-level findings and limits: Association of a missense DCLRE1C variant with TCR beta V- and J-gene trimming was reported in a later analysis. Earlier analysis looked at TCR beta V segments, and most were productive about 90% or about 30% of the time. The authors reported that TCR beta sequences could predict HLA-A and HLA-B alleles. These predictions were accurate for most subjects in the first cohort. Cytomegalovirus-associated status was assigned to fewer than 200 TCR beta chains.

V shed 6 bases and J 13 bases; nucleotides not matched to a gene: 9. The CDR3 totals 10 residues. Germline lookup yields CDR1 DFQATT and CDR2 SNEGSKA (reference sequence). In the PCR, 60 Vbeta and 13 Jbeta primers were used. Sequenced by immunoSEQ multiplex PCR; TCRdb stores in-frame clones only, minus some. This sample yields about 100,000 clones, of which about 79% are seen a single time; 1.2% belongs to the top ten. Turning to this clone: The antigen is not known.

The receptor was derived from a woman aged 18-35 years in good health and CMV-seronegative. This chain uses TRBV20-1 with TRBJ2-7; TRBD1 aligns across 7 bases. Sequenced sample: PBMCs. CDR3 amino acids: CSATDRAHYF. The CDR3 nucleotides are TGCAGTGCAACCGACAGGGCCCACTACTTC.